The 31 T cell receptor beta chains presented below share a single source sample, sequenced in a study of shared clonotypes between healthy human individuals. Sequencing used immunoSEQ multiplex PCR; TCRdb keeps in-frame clones, though not all of them. The table lists a few hundred thousand clones, roughly 72% of them singletons. The sequenced sample consisted of PBMCs. Receptors originate from a woman between 40 and 55 years old in good health. Some clones in this sample may be carry-over from other donors' samples.

The chain is built from TRBV2 and TRBJ2-5; D may be TRBD2 (6 bases). V dropped 1 base and J dropped 5 bases, with 11 bases sitting between them. This CDR3 comprises 14 residues. CDR1 and CDR2 (germline): SNHLY, FYNNEI. The CDR3 loop is CASSEGREVETQYF. In nucleotides, the CDR3 is TGTGCCAGCAGTGAAGGGAGGGAGGTGGAGACCCAGTACTTC.

This sequence joins TRBV10-3 and TRBJ2-7, with D uncertain. Trimming took 0 bases from V and 6 from J, leaving 6 bases between them. Looked up from germline, CDR1 is ENHRY and CDR2 is SYGVKD. The CDR3 length is 12 residues. CDR3 loop: CAISESMIEQYF. The CDR3 DNA follows: TGTGCCATCAGTGAGTCGATGATCGAGCAGTACTTC.

The chain uses TRBV7-2 and TRBJ2-7; 11 bases are a match to TRBD2. CDR1 is SGHTA, CDR2 FQGNSA, per germline. The CDR3 has 15 residues. V shed 3 bases and J 4 bases; nucleotides not matched to a gene: 5. The CDR3 DNA reads as TGTGCCAGCAGCTTCGGACTAGCGGGCCGGTACGAGCAGTACTTC. It yields the protein CASSFGLAGRYEQYF.

V usage is TRBV11-2 and J usage is TRBJ1-2, with 10 bases fitting TRBD1. The CDR3 contains 16 residues. Per germline, CDR1 SGHAT and CDR2 FQNNGV. Trimming took 5 bases from V and 6 from J; bases not matched to a gene: 12. CDR3 amino acids: CASSLTPGQGKDGYTF. The CDR3 bases are TGTGCCAGCAGCCTAACCCCGGGACAGGGGAAGGATGGCTACACCTTC. Looking up the rest from reference TRBV11-2 and TRBJ1-2 gives the full variable domain: EAGVAQSPRYKIIEKRQSVAFWCNPISGHATLYWYQQILGQGPKLLIQFQNNGVVDDSQLPKDRFSAERLKGVDSTLKIQPAKLEDSAVYLCASSLTPGQGKDGYTFGSGTRLTVV.

This clone was seen only once. The chain recombines TRBV10-3 with TRBJ2-1; 8 nucleotides align to TRBD2. V shed 8 bases, J shed 3 bases, and the junction held 9 bases outside the gene matches. Germline values: CDR1 ENHRY, CDR2 SYGVKD. The CDR3 sequence is 15 residues long. DNA of the CDR3: TGTGCCATCCCACCGGGGGCGGGAGGCTACAATGAGCAGTTCTTC. Protein product: CAIPPGAGGYNEQFF.

The sample holds many counts of this clone. The sample carries other DNA sequences with the same CDR3. The rearrangement joins TRBV14 to TRBJ2-1, with unresolved D. The V end was cut by 2 bases, the J end by 7 bases, with 6 bases between. CDR3 length: 12 amino acids. Germline assignment: CDR1 SGHDN and CDR2 FVKESK. The CDR3 DNA is TGTGCCAGCAGCCAATTAGTAAATGAGCAGTTCTTC. It yields the protein CASSQLVNEQFF.

The chain has TRBV29-1 and TRBJ2-3; either TRBD1 or TRBD2 may fit D (6 bases each). This CDR3 comprises 12 residues. Trimming removed 4 bases from V and 5 bases from J, with 10 bases in between. Looked up from germline, CDR1 is SQVTM and CDR2 is ANQGSEA. The CDR3 DNA reads TGCAGCGTTGGACGGGGGCGAGATACGCAGTATTTT. This codes for CSVGRGRDTQYF.

The V gene is TRBV11-2, the J gene TRBJ2-5; TRBD1 matches at 10 bases. The J segment lost 5 bases and the V segment lost 4 bases, leaving 10 bases of the junction unmatched. The CDR3 covers 16 residues. CDR1 and CDR2 from the germline V gene are SGHAT and FQNNGV. CDR3 sequence (DNA): TGTGCCAGCAGCTCCGCCGGGACAGGGGCTGGGGAGACCCAGTACTTC. As protein: CASSSAGTGAGETQYF.

The V gene is TRBV25-1, the J gene TRBJ2-3; D is perhaps TRBD1 or TRBD2 (5 bases each). Germline V gives CDR1 MGHDK, CDR2 SYGVNS. CDR3 length equals 15 residues. V lost 2 bases, J lost 3 bases, and 12 bases lay in between. The CDR3 region has the DNA TGTGCCAGCAGTGAACGGCAGGGAGCGACAGATACGCAGTATTTT. Translated, it gives CASSERQGATDTQYF.

This clone showed up just a few times. It may be a read error: a sequence one base away is much more abundant. This same CDR3 is encoded by further DNA sequences in the sample. V gene TRBV11-1 combines with J gene TRBJ2-7; 7 bases are shared with TRBD2. The length of the CDR3 is 15 residues. V shed 0 bases, J shed 3 bases, and the junction held 5 bases outside the gene matches. Germline V gene sequence: CDR1 SGHAT, CDR2 FQDESV (reference sequence). The CDR3 sequence is CASSLAVTSSYEQYF. The DNA of the CDR3 is TGTGCCAGCAGCTTAGCGGTGACTAGCAGCTACGAGCAGTACTTC.

This clone was detected only once. The V and J genes are TRBV29-1 and TRBJ2-5, with a possible D match to TRBD2 (7 bases). V was clipped by 7 bases and J by 3 bases, with 15 bases between them. This CDR3 has 13 amino acids. Germline V gene data show CDR1 as SQVTM and CDR2 as ANQGSEA. CDR3 residues: CSGGGGAKETQYF. The CDR3 DNA reads as TGCAGCGGGGGGGGCGGTGCCAAAGAGACCCAGTACTTC.

The chain joins TRBV14 to TRBJ2-1; 7 bases fit TRBD1. V was clipped by 1 base and J by 2 bases; unmatched bases: 2. The CDR3 runs to 15 residues. Germline CDR1 and CDR2: SGHDN and FVKESK. The CDR3 sequence is CASSQVGGPYNEQFF. The CDR3 nucleotides are TGTGCCAGCAGCCAAGTAGGGGGCCCCTACAATGAGCAGTTCTTC.

The chain joins TRBV2 to TRBJ1-2; TRBD1 matches 8 bases. The CDR3 consists of 15 residues. The germline gives CDR1 SNHLY, CDR2 FYNNEI. The V gene end was trimmed by 0 bases and the J gene end by 3 bases; junction bases not matched to a gene: 3. The chain's CDR3 is CASSEAGRGHYGYTF. The CDR3 nucleotides are TGTGCCAGCAGTGAAGCGGGCAGGGGGCACTATGGCTACACCTTC.

J is TRBJ2-6 and V is TRBV28; D call uncertain. Trimming left V 6 bases short and J 0 bases short, with 6 bases between. CDR1 and CDR2 from the germline V gene are MDHEN and SYDVKM. This CDR3 spans 14 amino acids. As DNA, the CDR3 is TGTGCCAGCAGGGTACTCTCTGGGGCCAACGTCCTGACTTTC. Protein: CASRVLSGANVLTF.

This rearrangement joins TRBV30 to TRBJ2-3, with 9 bases that match TRBD2. The CDR3 sequence is 15 residues long. The J segment lost 4 bases and the V segment lost 3 bases, leaving 8 bases of the junction unmatched. Germline V gives CDR1 GTSNPN, CDR2 SVGIG (reference sequence). The CDR3 DNA is TGTGCCTGGAGCACCCGGCGGGAGGGTCCAGATACGCAGTATTTT. Translated: CAWSTRREGPDTQYF.

The chain links TRBV29-1 to TRBJ2-1; 7 bases map to TRBD2. Germline V gene data show CDR1 as SQVTM and CDR2 as ANQGSEA. The CDR3 sequence is 14 residues long. The J segment lost 8 bases and the V segment lost 4 bases, leaving 11 bases of the junction unmatched. DNA of the CDR3: TGCAGCGTTGGGGAGGGAGGCTTTGGTTATGAGCAGTTCTTC. This sequence encodes CSVGEGGFGYEQFF.

This clone has a single count. A clone one base away is much larger, so this may be a read error. The CDR3: CASSAGDYGYTF. CDR3 DNA: TGTGCCAGCAGTGCAGGAGACTATGGCTACACCTTC. The chain has TRBV25-1 and TRBJ1-2; no firm D call. The CDR3 has 12 amino acids. V was cut by 4 bases and J by 3 bases, with 6 bases left in between. Looked up from germline, CDR1 is MGHDK and CDR2 is SYGVNS.

The rearrangement joins TRBV11-2 to TRBJ2-4; 9 bases agree with TRBD1. V dropped 3 bases and J dropped 6; count of bases not matched to a gene: 9. The CDR3 contains 16 residues. Germline V gene sequence: CDR1 SGHAT, CDR2 FQNNGV. The CDR3 spells CASSFVGGQGSNIQYF. The CDR3 DNA is TGTGCCAGCAGCTTTGTGGGAGGACAGGGGTCAAACATTCAGTACTTC.

This clone came up once. The rearrangement joins TRBV19 to TRBJ1-1; the D is unclear. The germline V gene encodes CDR1 LNHDA and CDR2 SQIVND (reference sequence). The ends were cut back, 4 bases at V and 0 bases at J, with 9 bases in the middle. There are 14 residues in the CDR3. The CDR3 bases are TGTGCCAGTAGTACCCAACGAATGAACACTGAAGCTTTCTTT. Its protein is CASSTQRMNTEAFF.

V and J are TRBV6-5 and TRBJ1-1, with unresolved D. This CDR3 region has 12 residues. Looked up from germline, CDR1 is MNHEY and CDR2 is SVGAGI. The ends were cut back, 6 bases at V and 1 base at J, with 6 bases in the middle. CDR3 bases: TGTGCCAGCAGAACTACGAACACTGAAGCTTTCTTT. Its protein product is CASRTTNTEAFF.

This rearrangement joins TRBV4-2 to TRBJ1-2, with 8 positions matching TRBD1. V trimming: 0 bases; J trimming: 8 bases; junction bases outside the gene matches: 8. The CDR3 contains 15 residues. Germline V gives CDR1 LGHNA, CDR2 YNFKEQ. CDR3 loop: CASSQDATGGGGYTF. CDR3 nucleotide sequence: TGTGCCAGCAGCCAAGATGCCACAGGGGGTGGAGGCTACACCTTC.

The chain uses TRBV2 and TRBJ2-2; 10 nucleotides match TRBD2. CDR3 length: 16 residues. With V trimmed by 5 bases and J by 4 bases, 7 bases remained unmatched. The germline V gene has CDR1 SNHLY and CDR2 FYNNEI. The CDR3 loop is CASSSTSGTVTGELFF. The CDR3, as DNA: TGTGCCAGCAGTTCTACTAGCGGGACAGTCACCGGGGAGCTGTTTTTT.

The chain joins TRBV7-2 to TRBJ1-3; D gene unclear. V was shortened by 2 bases and J by 0 bases, with 14 bases between the two germline ends. This CDR3 has 17 residues. Germline-derived CDR1 and CDR2 are SGHTA and FQGNSA. Written as DNA, the CDR3 is TGTGCCAGCAGCTTAACCCCTGGACTGAGCTCTGGAAACACCATATATTTT. It translates to CASSLTPGLSSGNTIYF.

The gene calls are TRBV18 and TRBJ2-3, with 9 bases identical to TRBD2. Trimming removed 0 bases from V and 3 bases from J; junction bases left unmatched: 4. CDR3 length: 16 amino acids. From germline, CDR1 is KGHSH and CDR2 LQKENI. CDR3 region: CASSPPNLAGTDTQYF. DNA of the CDR3: TGTGCCAGCTCACCACCAAACCTAGCGGGGACAGATACGCAGTATTTT.

This clone appeared once. At one end, the junction sequence differs from germline, possibly due to a read error. This chain uses TRBV6-5 with TRBJ2-7; D possibly uses TRBD1 or TRBD2 (5 bases each). The length of the CDR3 is 13 residues. The germline CDR1 and CDR2 sequences are MNHEY and SVGAGI. CDR3 bases: TGTGCCAGCAGATCCGGGGCTGGCTACGAGCAGTGCTTC. Protein: CASRSGAGYEQCF.

Details on this clone: Other nucleotide sequences in the sample specify the same CDR3. V and J are TRBV2 and TRBJ1-1; unclear D gene. The germline V and J ends were trimmed by 2 bases and 1 base, with 5 bases remaining between them. CDR3 length equals 13 residues. Germline V gene sequence: CDR1 SNHLY, CDR2 FYNNEI. CDR3 nucleotide sequence: TGTGCCAGCAGTGAATTAGAGAACACTGAAGCTTTCTTT. It translates to CASSELENTEAFF.

The chain combines TRBV7-3 with TRBJ2-2, with 11 nucleotides matching TRBD2. The CDR3 has 16 residues. Germline CDR1 SGHTA, CDR2 FQGTGA. V was pared by 2 bases and J by 7 bases, with 6 bases of the junction left unmatched. As DNA, the CDR3 is TGTGCCAGCAGCTTATTTAGCGGGAGGGTCGGCGGGGAGCTGTTTTTT. Protein product: CASSLFSGRVGGELFF.

The genes are TRBV5-6 and TRBJ2-3; 7 positions match TRBD2. The CDR3 is 17 residues long. V shed 4 bases and J 0 bases; nucleotides not matched to a gene: 11. Germline V gene lookup returns CDR1 SGHDT and CDR2 YYEEEE. The CDR3 region has the DNA TGTGCCAGCAGCCCCCCCCTAGCGGTAGCTAGCACAGATACGCAGTATTTT. This encodes CASSPPLAVASTDTQYF.

The chain recombines TRBV7-3 with TRBJ1-1, with D unclear. This CDR3 comprises 14 residues. Germline-derived CDR1 and CDR2 are SGHTA and FQGTGA. The V gene lost 5 bases and the J gene lost 2 bases, with 12 bases spanning the gap. This CDR3 is CASSIGWSNTEAFF. For the CDR3, the DNA is TGTGCCAGCAGCATCGGGTGGTCTAACACTGAAGCTTTCTTT. The full variable domain, with the rest looked up from reference TRBV7-3 and TRBJ1-1, is GAGVSQTPSNKVTEKGKYVELRCDPISGHTALYWYRQSLGQGPEFLIYFQGTGAADDSGLPNDRFFAVRPEGSVSTLKIQRTERGDSAVYLCASSIGWSNTEAFFGQGTRLTVV.

V usage is TRBV14 and J usage is TRBJ2-7, with 8 bases lining up with TRBD1. Germline CDR1 SGHDN, CDR2 FVKESK. V shed 4 bases, J shed 2 bases, and the junction held 16 bases outside the gene matches. CDR3 length equals 18 residues. In DNA, the CDR3 is TGTGCCAGCAGCCCCTCTACCCGGGCGGACAGGGCGCCCTACGAGCAGTACTTC. Amino acid sequence: CASSPSTRADRAPYEQYF.

The chain couples TRBV5-4 to TRBJ2-5; 10 bases line up with TRBD2. Trimming removed 0 bases from V and 5 bases from J; junction bases left unmatched: 1. This CDR3 is built from 14 residues. CDR1 and CDR2 from the germline V gene are SGHNT and YYREEE (reference sequence). CDR3 amino acids: CASSLVSGGETQYF. As DNA, the CDR3 is TGTGCCAGCAGCTTGGTTAGCGGGGGGGAGACCCAGTACTTC.